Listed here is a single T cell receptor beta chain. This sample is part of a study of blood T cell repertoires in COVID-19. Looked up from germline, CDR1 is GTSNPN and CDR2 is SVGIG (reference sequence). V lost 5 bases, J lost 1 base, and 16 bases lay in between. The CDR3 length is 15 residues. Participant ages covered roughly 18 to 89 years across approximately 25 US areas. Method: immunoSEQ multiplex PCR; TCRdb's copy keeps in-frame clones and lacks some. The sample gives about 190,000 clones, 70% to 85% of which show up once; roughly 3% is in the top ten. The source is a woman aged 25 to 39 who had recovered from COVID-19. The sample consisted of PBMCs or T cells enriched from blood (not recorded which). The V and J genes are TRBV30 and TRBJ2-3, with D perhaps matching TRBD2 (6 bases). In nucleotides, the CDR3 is TGTGCCTGGCTCTCCCCGGGAGAGGGCACAGATACGCAGTATTTT. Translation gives CAWLSPGEGTDTQYF.